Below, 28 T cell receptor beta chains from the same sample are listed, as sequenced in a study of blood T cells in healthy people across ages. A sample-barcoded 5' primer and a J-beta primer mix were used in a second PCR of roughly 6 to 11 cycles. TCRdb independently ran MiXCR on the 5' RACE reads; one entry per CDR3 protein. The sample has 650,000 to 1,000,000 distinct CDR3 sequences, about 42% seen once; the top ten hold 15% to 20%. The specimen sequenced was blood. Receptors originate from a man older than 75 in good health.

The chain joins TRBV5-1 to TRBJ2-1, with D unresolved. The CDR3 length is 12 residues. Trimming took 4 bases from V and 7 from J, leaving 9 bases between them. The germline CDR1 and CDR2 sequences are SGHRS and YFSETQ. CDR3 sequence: CASSITRNEQFF. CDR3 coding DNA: TGCGCCAGCAGCATAACACGGAATGAGCAGTTCTTC.

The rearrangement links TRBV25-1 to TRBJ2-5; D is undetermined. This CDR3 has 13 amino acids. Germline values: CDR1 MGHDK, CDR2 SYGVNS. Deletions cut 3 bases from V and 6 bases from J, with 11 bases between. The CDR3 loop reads CASSEGPWKTQYF. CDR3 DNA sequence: TGTGCCAGCAGTGAGGGTCCCTGGAAGACCCAGTACTTC.

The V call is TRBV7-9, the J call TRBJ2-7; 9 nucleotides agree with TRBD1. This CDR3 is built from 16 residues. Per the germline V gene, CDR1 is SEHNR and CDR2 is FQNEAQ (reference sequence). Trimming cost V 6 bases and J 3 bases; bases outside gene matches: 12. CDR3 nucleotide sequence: TGTGCCAGCAGACCACCCGGGACAGGGCCCATCTACGAGCAGTACTTC. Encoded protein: CASRPPGTGPIYEQYF.

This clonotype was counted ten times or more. The CDR3 spells CASSLAETVTNTGELFF. In nucleotides, the CDR3 is TGTGCCAGCAGTTTGGCAGAAACCGTTACTAACACCGGGGAGCTGTTTTTT. The chain couples TRBV6-2 or TRBV6-3 to TRBJ2-2, with unresolved D. Trimming pared 4 bases from V and 2 bases from J, leaving 17 bases between. The CDR3 contains 17 residues. Germline CDR1 is MNHEY and CDR2 is SVGEGT.

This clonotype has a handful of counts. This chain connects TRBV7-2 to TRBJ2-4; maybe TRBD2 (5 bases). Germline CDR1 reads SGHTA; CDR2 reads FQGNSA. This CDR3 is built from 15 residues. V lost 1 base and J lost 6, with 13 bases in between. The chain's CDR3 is CASSLEFDRGNIQYF. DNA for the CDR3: TGTGCCAGCAGCTTAGAGTTCGACCGGGGAAACATTCAGTACTTC.

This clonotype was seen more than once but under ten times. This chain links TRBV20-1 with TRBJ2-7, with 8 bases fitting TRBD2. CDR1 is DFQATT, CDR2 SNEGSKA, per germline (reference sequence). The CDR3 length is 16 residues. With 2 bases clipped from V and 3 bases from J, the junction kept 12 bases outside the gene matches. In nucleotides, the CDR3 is TGCAGTGCTAGACTAGCGGGCGGACCGAGAGACTACGAGCAGTACTTC. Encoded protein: CSARLAGGPRDYEQYF.

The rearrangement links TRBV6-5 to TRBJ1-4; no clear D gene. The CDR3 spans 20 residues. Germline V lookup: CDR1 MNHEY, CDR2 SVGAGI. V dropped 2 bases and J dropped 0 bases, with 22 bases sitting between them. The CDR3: CASSYRSADSRASTNEKLFF. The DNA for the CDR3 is TGTGCCAGCAGTTACCGGTCGGCTGACTCTAGGGCTTCAACTAATGAAAAACTGTTTTTT.

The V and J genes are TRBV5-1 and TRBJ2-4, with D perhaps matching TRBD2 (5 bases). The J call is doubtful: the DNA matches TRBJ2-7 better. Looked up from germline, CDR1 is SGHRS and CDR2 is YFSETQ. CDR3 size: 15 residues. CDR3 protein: CASRLTPLDTYEQYF. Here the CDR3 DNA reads TGCGCCAGCAGATTGACCCCACTAGATACCTACGAGCAGTACTTC.

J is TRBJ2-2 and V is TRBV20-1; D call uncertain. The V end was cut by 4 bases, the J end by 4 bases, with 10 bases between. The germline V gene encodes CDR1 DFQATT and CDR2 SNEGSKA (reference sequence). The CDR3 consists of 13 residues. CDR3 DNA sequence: TGCAGTGCTATGGTGACTCGCACCGGGGAGCTGTTTTTT. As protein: CSAMVTRTGELFF.

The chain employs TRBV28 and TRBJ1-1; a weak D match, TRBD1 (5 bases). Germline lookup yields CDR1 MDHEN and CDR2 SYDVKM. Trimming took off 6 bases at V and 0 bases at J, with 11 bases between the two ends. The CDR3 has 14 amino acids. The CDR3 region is CASRAGRVNTEAFF. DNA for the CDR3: TGTGCCAGCAGGGCAGGGCGAGTGAACACTGAAGCTTTCTTT.

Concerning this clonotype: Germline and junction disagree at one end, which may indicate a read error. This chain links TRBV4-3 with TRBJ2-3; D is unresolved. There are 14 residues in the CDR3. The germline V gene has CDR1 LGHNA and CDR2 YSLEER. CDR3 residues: CASRQVGNFDTQYF. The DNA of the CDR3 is TGCGCCAGCAGACAAGTGGGTAATTTTGATACGCAGTATTTT.

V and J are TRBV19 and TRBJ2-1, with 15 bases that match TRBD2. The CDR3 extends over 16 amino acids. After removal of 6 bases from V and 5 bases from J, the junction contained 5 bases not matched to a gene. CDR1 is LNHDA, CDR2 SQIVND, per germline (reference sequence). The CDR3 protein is CASRPGLAGGHNEQFF. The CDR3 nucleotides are TGTGCCAGTAGGCCGGGACTAGCGGGAGGACACAATGAGCAGTTCTTC.

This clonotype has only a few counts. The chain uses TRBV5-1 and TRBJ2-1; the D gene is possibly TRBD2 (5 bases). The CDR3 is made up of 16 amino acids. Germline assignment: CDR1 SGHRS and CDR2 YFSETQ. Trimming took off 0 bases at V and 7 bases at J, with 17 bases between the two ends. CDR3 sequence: CASSLAPDRGWNEQFF. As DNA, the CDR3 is TGCGCCAGCAGCTTGGCCCCAGATCGGGGATGGAATGAGCAGTTCTTC.

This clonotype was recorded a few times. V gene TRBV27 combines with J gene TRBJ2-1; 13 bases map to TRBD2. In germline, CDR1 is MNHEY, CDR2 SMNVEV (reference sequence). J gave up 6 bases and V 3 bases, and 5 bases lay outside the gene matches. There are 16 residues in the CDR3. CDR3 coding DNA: TGTGCCAGCAGTTTGCCGGGACTAGCGGGGACCAATGAGCAGTTCTTC. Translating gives CASSLPGLAGTNEQFF.

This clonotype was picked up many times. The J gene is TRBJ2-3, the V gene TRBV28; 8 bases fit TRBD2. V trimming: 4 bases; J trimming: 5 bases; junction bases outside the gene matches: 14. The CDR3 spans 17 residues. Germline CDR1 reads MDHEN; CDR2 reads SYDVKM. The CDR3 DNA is TGTGCCAGCAGTTCCAGCGGGAGAGGAGGAAGTATAGATACGCAGTATTTT. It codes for CASSSSGRGGSIDTQYF.

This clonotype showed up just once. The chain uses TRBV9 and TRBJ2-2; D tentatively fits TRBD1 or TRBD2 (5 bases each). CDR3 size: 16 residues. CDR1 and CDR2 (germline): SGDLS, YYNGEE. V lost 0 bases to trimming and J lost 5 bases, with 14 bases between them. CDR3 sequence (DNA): TGTGCCAGCAGCGTAGGAGGGGCAGGAGAAACCGGGGAGCTGTTTTTT. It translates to CASSVGGAGETGELFF.

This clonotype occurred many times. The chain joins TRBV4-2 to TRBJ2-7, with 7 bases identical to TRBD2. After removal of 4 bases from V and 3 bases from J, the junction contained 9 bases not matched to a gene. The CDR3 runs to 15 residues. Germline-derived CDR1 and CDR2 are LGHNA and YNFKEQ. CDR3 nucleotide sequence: TGTGCCAGCAGCCGAGAACGCGGGAGTGACTACGAGCAGTACTTC. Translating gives CASSRERGSDYEQYF.

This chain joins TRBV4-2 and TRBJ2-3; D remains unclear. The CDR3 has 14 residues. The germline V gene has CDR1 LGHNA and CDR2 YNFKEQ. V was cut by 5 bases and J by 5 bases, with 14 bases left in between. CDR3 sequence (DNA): TGTGCCAGCAGCGCAAGTCAGCGCCTAGATACGCAGTATTTT. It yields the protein CASSASQRLDTQYF.

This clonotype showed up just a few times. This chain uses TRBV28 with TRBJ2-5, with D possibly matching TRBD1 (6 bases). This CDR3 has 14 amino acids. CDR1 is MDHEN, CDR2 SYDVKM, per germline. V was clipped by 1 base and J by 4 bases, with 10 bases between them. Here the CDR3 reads CASSLSGVTETQYF. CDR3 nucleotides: TGTGCCAGCAGTTTATCAGGGGTGACAGAGACCCAGTACTTC.

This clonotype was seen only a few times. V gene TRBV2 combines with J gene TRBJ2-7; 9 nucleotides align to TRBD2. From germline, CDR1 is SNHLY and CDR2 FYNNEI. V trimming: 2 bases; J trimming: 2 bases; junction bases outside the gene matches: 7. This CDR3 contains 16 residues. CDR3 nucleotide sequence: TGTGCCAGCAGTGAAATGGGACTAGCAGAAACCTACGAGCAGTACTTC. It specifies CASSEMGLAETYEQYF.

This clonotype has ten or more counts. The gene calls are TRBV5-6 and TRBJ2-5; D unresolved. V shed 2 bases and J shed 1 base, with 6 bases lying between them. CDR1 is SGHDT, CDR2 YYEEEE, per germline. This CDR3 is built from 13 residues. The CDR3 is CASSFATQETQYF. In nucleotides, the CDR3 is TGTGCCAGCAGCTTTGCTACCCAAGAGACCCAGTACTTC.

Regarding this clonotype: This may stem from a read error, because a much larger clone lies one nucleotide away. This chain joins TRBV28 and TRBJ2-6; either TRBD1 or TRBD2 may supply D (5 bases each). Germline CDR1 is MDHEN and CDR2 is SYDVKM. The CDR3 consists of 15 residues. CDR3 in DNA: TGTGCCAGCACCCGGGCCGGGGCTGGGGCCAGCGTCCTGACTTTC. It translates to CASTRAGAGASVLTF.

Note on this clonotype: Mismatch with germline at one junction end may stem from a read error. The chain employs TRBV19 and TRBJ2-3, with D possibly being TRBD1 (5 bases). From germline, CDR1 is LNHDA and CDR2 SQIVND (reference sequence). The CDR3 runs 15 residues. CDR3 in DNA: TGTGCCGGTAGTATAGAAGTCAGGGGCACAGATACGCAGTATTTT. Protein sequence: CAGSIEVRGTDTQYF.

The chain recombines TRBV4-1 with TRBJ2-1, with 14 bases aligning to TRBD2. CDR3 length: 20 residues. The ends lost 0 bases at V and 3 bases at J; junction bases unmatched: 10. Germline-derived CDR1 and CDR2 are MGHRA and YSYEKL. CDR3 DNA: TGCGCCAGCAGCCAAGACGGACTAGCGGGAGGCCTCCCATACTACAATGAGCAGTTCTTC. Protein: CASSQDGLAGGLPYYNEQFF.

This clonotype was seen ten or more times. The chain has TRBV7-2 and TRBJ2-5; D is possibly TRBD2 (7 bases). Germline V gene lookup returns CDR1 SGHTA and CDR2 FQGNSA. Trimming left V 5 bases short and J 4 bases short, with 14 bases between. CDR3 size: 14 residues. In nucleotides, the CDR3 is TGTGCCAGCAGCATAGGGGGGGCGGTAGAGACCCAGTACTTC. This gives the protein CASSIGGAVETQYF.

In DNA, the CDR3 is TGCAGCGTCAAGCTGCAGGGGAAATTCATCTCAATTCTTGAGCAGTACTTC. Its protein is CSVKLQGKFISILEQYF. The chain uses TRBV29-1 and TRBJ2-7; D possibly corresponds to TRBD1 (6 bases). With 6 bases removed from V and 7 bases from J, the gap between germline ends came to 31 bases. CDR3 size: 17 residues. Germline values: CDR1 SQVTM, CDR2 ANQGSEA.

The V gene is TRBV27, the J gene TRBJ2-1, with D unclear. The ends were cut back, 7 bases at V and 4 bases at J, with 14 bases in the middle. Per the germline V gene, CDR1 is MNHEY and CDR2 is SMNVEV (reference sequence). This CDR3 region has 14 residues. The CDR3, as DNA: TGTGCCAGCAAAAAAAGCGAGCCTTACAATGAGCAGTTCTTC. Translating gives CASKKSEPYNEQFF.

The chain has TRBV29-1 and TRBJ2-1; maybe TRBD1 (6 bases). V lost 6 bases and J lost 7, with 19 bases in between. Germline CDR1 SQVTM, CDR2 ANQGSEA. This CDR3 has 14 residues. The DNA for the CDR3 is TGCAGCGTGGGGGACACCAGTGGCCGAAATGAGCAGTTCTTC. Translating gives CSVGDTSGRNEQFF.